The clone carrying this TCR beta chain was seen once. As yet, its antigen is unknown. Described time point: week 5, during vaccination. In every dose of vaccine, 300 ug of mutant IDH1 20-mer peptide was given alongside topical imiquimod. Every donor had a new WHO grade 3 or 4 astrocytoma that was IDH1-mutant, with loss of nuclear ATRX. The sample is drawn from a study of a mutant IDH1 vaccine in newly diagnosed glioma. About the research overall: Patients' prior therapy spanned radiotherapy, temozolomide, or both; most underwent both. Study findings and constraints: Evidence of vaccine-induced immune responses was documented in about 93% of patients. Among top peripheral T cell clonotypes, changes seemed unrelated to pseudoprogression.

CDR1 MGHRA and CDR2 YSYEKL come from the germline V gene. The CDR3 consists of 15 residues. Trimming shortened V by 5 bases and J by 0 bases, and 14 bases separated the two germline ends. Profiling relied on immunoSEQ multiplex PCR, and the TCRdb table lists in-frame clones only, not all of them. Of under 70,000 clones listed, about 81% are singletons. Sequencing was performed on PBMCs, taken from a glioma patient whose treatment included an IDH1 peptide vaccine. The TCR comes from a man aged 25 to 45 with glioma. The chain joins TRBV4-1 to TRBJ2-7; tentatively, D is TRBD1 or TRBD2 (5 bases each). Here the CDR3 reads CASSGLGDPSYEQYF. The CDR3 DNA reads as TGCGCCAGCAGCGGCCTAGGGGACCCCTCCTACGAGCAGTACTTC.